This paragraph covers one T cell receptor beta chain sequence. The entry originates in a study of blood T cell repertoires in COVID-19. Across the whole study: T cells, B-cell-depleted T cells, or PBMCs supplied cDNA or gDNA.

This CDR3 spans 15 amino acids. V lost 5 bases to trimming and J lost 7 bases; unmatched junction nucleotides: 9. Germline CDR1 is SNHLY and CDR2 is FYNNEI. In the original analysis: Reference gene primers were amplified, and this amplification served to estimate nucleated cell counts. The data were produced by immunoSEQ multiplex PCR, yet TCRdb's version contains in-frame clones alone and is incomplete. That table supplies the V and J calls and clone size; D and trimming were determined from the DNA. Among over 300,000 clones listed, roughly 90% were seen once. The V call is TRBV2, the J call TRBJ2-2; TRBD2 aligns across 8 bases. This clonotype originated in a man younger than 30 with active or convalescent COVID-19. Sample: peripheral blood. The CDR3 reads CASSRELAEYGELFF. DNA for the CDR3: TGTGCCAGCAGTCGGGAACTAGCGGAATACGGGGAGCTGTTTTTT.